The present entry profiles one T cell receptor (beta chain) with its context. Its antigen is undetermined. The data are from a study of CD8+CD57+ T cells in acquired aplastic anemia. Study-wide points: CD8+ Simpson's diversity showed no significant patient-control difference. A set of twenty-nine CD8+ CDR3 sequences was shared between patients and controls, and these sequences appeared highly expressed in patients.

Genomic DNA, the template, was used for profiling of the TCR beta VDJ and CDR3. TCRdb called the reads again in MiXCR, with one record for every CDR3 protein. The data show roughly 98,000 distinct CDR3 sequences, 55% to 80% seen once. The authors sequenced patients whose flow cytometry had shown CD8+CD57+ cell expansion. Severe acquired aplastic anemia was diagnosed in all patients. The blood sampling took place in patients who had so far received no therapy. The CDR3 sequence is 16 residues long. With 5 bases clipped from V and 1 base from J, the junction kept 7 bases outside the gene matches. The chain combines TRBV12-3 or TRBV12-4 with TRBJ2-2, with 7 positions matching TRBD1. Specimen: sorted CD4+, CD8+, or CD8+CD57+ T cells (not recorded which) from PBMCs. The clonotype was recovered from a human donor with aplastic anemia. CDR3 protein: CASSPPGQKNTGELFF. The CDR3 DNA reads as TGTGCCAGCAGTCCGCCGGGACAGAAGAACACCGGGGAGCTGTTTTTT.